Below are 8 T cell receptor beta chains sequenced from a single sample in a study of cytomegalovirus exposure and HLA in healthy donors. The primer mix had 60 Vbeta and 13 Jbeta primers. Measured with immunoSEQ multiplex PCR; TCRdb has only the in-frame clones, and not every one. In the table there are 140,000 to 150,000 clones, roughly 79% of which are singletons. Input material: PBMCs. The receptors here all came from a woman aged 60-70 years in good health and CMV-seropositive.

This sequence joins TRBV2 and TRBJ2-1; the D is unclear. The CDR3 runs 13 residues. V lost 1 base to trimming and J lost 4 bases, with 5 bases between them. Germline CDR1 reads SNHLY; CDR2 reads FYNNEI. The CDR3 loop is CASSEDLYNEQFF. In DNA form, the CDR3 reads TGTGCCAGCAGTGAAGACTTGTACAATGAGCAGTTCTTC.

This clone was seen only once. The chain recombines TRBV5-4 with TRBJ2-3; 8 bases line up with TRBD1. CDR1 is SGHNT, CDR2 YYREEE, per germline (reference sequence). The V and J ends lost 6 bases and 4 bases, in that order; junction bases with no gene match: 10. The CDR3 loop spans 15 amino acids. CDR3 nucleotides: TGTGCCAGCACCTTAGGACAGGGTCAGGCAGATACGCAGTATTTT. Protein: CASTLGQGQADTQYF.

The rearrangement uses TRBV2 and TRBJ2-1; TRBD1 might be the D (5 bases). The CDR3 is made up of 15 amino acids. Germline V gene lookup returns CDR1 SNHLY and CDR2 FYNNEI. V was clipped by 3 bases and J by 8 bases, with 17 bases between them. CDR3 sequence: CASSDPQGGLHEQFF. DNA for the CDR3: TGTGCCAGCAGTGACCCCCAGGGCGGTTTACATGAGCAGTTCTTC.

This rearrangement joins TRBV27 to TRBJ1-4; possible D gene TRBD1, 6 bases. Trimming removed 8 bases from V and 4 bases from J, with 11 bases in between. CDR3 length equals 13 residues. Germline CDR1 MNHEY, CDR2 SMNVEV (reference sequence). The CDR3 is CASGRGVNEKLFF. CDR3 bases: TGTGCCAGCGGCAGGGGAGTTAATGAAAAACTGTTTTTT.

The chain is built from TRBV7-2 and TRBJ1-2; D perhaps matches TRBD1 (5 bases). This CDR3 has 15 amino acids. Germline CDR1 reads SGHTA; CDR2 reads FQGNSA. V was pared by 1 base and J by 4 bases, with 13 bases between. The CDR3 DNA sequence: TGTGCCAGCAGCTTAGGAGCAGGGACTGCCTATGGCTACACCTTC. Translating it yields CASSLGAGTAYGYTF.

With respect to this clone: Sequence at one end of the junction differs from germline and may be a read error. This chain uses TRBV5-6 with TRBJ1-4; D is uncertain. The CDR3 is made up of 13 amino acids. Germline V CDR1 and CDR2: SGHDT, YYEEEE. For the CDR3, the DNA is TGTGCCAGCAGCTCCGGGGTTAATGGAAAACTGTTTTTT. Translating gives CASSSGVNGKLFF.

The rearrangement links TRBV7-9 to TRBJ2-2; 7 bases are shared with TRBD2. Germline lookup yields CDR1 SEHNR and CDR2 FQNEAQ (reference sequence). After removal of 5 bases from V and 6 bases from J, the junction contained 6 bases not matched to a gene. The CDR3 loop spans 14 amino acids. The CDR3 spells CASSEHREAGELFF. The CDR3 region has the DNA TGTGCCAGCAGCGAGCACCGGGAGGCCGGGGAGCTGTTTTTT.

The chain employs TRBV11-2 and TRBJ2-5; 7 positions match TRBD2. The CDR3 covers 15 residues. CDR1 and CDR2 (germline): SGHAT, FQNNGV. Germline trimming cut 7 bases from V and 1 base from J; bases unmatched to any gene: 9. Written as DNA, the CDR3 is TGTGCCAGCAACACTCAGGGAGGGACCCAAGAGACCCAGTACTTC. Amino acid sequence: CASNTQGGTQETQYF.